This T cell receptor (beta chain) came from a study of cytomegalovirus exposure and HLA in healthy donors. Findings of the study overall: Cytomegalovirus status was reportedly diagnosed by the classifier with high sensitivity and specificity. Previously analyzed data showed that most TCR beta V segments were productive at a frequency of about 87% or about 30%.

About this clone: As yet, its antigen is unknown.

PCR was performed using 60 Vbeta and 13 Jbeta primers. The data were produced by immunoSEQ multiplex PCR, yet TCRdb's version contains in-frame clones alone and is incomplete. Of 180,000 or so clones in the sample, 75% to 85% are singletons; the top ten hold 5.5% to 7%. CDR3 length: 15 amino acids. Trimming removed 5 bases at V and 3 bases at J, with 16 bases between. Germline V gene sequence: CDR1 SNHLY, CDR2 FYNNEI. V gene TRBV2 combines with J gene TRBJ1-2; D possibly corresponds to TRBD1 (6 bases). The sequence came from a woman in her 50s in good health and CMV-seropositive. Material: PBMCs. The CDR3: CASSTLTGSDYGYTF. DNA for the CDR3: TGTGCCAGCAGTACTCTGACAGGATCTGACTATGGCTACACCTTC.